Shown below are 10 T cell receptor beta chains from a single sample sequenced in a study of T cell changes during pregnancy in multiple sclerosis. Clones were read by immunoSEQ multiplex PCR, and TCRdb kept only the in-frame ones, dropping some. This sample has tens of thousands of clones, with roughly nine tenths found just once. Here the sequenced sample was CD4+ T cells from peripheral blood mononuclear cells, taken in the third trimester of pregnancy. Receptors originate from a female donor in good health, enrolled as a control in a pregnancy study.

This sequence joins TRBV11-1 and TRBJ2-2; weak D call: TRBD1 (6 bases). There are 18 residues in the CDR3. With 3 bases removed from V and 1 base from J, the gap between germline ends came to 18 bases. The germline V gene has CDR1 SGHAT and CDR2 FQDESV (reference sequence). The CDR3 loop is CASSFPFQGPQNTGELFF. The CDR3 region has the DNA TGTGCCAGCAGCTTCCCCTTCCAGGGGCCTCAGAACACCGGGGAGCTGTTTTTT.

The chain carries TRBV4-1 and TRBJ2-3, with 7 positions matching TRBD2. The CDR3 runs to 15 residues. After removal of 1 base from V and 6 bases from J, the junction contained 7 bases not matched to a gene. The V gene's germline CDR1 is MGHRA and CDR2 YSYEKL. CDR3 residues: CASSQVERAGDTQYF. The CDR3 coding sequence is TGCGCCAGCAGCCAAGTGGAGCGAGCGGGGGATACGCAGTATTTT.

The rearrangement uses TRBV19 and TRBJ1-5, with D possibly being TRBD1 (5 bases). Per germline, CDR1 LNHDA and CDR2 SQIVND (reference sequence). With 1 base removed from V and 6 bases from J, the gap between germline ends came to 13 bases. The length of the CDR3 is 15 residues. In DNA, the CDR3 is TGTGCCAGTAGTATAGTTGGGCAGGGAGGTCAGCCCCAGCATTTT. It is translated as CASSIVGQGGQPQHF.

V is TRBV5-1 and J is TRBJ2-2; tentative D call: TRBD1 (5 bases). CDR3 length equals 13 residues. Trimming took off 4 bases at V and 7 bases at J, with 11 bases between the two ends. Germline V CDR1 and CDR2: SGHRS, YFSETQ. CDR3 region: CASSASGFGELFF. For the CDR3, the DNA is TGCGCCAGCAGCGCCTCAGGGTTCGGGGAGCTGTTTTTT.

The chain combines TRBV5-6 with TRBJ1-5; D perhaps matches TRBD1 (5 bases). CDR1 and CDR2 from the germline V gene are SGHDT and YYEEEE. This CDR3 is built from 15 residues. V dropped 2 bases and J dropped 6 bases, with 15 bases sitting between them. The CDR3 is CASSFLGGVSQPQHF. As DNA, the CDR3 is TGTGCCAGCAGCTTCCTGGGGGGGGTTAGTCAGCCCCAGCATTTT.

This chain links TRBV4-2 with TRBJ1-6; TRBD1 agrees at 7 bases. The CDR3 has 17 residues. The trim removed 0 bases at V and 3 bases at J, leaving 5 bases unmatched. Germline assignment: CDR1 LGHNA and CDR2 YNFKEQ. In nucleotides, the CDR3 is TGTGCCAGCAGCCAAGAGGGGACAGAGAGCTATAATTCACCCCTCCACTTT. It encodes CASSQEGTESYNSPLHF.

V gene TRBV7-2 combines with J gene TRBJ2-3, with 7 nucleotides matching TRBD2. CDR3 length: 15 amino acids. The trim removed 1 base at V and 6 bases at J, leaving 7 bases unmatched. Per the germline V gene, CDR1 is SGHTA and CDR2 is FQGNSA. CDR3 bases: TGTGCCAGCAGCTTAGACCTAGCGGTCGGGGATACGCAGTATTTT. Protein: CASSLDLAVGDTQYF.

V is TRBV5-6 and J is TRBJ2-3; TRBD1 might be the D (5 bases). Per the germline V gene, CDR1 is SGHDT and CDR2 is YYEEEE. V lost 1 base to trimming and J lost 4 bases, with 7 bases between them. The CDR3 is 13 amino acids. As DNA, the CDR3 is TGTGCCAGCAGCTTGAAGGGGCCAGATACGCAGTATTTT. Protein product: CASSLKGPDTQYF.

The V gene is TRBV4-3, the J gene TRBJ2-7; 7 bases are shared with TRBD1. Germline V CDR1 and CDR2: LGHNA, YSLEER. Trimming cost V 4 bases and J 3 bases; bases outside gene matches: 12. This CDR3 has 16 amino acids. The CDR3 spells CASSPGPTGVHYEQYF. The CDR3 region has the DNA TGCGCCAGCAGCCCCGGCCCTACAGGGGTACACTACGAGCAGTACTTC.

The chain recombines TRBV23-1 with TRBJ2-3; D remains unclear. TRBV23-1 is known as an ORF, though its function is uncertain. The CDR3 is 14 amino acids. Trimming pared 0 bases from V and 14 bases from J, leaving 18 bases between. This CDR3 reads CASSQSMSSSLPYF. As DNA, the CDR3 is TGCGCCAGCAGTCAATCGATGAGTAGTAGCCTGCCGTATTTT.